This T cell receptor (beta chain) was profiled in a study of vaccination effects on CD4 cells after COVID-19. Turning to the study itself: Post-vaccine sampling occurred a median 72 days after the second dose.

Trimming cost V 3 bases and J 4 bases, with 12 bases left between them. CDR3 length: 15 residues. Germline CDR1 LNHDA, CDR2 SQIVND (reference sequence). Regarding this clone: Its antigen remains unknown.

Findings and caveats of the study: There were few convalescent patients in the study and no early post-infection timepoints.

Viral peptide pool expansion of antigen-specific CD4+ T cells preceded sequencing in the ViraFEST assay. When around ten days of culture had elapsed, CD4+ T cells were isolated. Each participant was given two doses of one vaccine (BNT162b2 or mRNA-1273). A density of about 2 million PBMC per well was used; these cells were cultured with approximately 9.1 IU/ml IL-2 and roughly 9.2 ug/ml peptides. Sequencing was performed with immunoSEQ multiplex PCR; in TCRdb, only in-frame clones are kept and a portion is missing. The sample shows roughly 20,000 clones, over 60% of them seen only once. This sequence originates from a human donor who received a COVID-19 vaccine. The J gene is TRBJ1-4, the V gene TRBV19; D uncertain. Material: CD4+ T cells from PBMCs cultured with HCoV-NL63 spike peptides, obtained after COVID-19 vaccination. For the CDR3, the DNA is TGTGCCAGTAGTATCTGGGCAGGTCTTAATGAAAAACTGTTTTTT. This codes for CASSIWAGLNEKLFF.